Listed here is a single T cell receptor (beta chain). This clonotype was observed many times. What antigen it recognizes has not been identified. No per-base quality is available; no much larger clone lies one base away. Libraries came from RACE. Data came from a NextSeq 500. During library preparation, unique molecular identifiers were attached to individual cDNA molecules so that TCRs could be counted quantitatively and reproducibly. From each blood RNA sample, both TCR alpha and TCR beta chains were sequenced. Per the original workflow: The median number of TCRs per sample was 90,000 to 100,000, ranging from about 23,224 to 690,600. V, J and CDR3 annotation of the TCR reads was performed with the Decombinator software suite. To make PS versus PT1 abundance plots, every sample was subsampled to the same number of TCRs (28,000). TCRs were defined as expanded if absent before sensitization and observed at least eight times at the 2-week time point. TCRdb reprocessed the public reads (quality trimming at Q25 with fastp, clone calling with MiXCR) and kept in-frame beta chains. Each record represents a unique CDR3 protein, reported with the most common genes and DNA among its rows. The V and J calls, along with clone size, are taken from TCRdb and not from the paper's own processing. The sample table shows over 75,000 distinct CDR3 sequences, and roughly a tenth are seen once. The ten top clones hold more than 0.85% of the sample.

The data derive from a study of human T cells and chemical hapten exposure (dated by TCRdb to 2020 to 2022). The study in broad terms: For sensitization, 2% DPC in acetone was applied to a 2 cm by 2 cm area of upper inner arm skin. Throughout the study period of about 22 weeks, patients also received therapeutic DPC doses to the scalp every week. Patch testing was done on the upper back using Finn chambers containing 0.01% DPC, and results were scored after 6 days according to International Contact Dermatitis Research Group standards. Alopecia areata with under or over 50% scalp involvement, alopecia totalis and alopecia universalis were represented in the patient cohort, which was mostly female. Libraries were pooled for sequencing, and per-sample TCR yields varied mainly because of small differences in library volumes within the pool. In alopecia patients, the study followed how the peripheral blood TCR repertoire changed in vivo over primary and secondary sensitization to diphenylcyclopropenone (DPC), a hapten. Blood samples were taken from patients before sensitization (week 0) and then at 2, 6 and about 24 weeks after DPC sensitization. For TCR sequencing, blood came from about 29 alopecia patients at anywhere from one to four time points (pre-sensitization, 2, 6 and 24 weeks).

Trimming removed 0 bases from V and 2 bases from J; the gene matches leave 8 bases unexplained. The germline V gene (reference sequence) supplies CDR1 DFQATT and CDR2 SNEGSKA. The CDR3 starts with the cysteine, ends with the phenylalanine, and has 16 residues. Only the CDR3 part of the read is kept: 48 bases, read in frame from the first base. Beyond this particular receptor, the publication reports: After repeated subsampling, the strength of the expansion versus patch-test correlation and the threshold at which it became significant changed. Compared with pre-sensitization or healthy control sets, expanded TCRs formed significantly more large CDR3 similarity clusters, which is consistent with antigen-driven responses. Patch test score was positively correlated with the number of PT1 expanded TCRs, with significance at thresholds 8, 16 and 32 but not at 4. DPC sensitization did not change how many TCRs were above 1 in 1000 frequency, and no evidence was found of alterations in global repertoire structure. Alopecia, a presumed autoimmune disease, was present in all patients, so the immune response of the patients might differ from that of healthy individuals.

The intended sense of this specimen's time point label: patch test 3, about 24 weeks after DPC sensitization. In light of the paper, this sample's treatment or condition label describes: therapeutic diphenylcyclopropenone sensitization with weekly scalp DPC. Blood at each patch-test visit was drawn before the patch test was applied. To be eligible, patients had to be aged 18 to 70, diagnosed with alopecia and judged suitable for DPC therapy, while pregnant patients were excluded. Total RNA was extracted from unfractionated whole blood collected in Tempus Blood RNA tubes. This clonotype originated in a woman aged 25 to 39 with alopecia areata. Some clones in this sample may be carry-over from other donors' samples. The sequence is built from TRBV20-1 and TRBJ2-5, with 8 central nucleotides matching TRBD1. Material: whole blood, obtained in connection with sensitization to the hapten diphenylcyclopropenone (DPC). The bases read TGCAGTGCTAGAGATGCCCCGGACAGGGATCAAGAGACCCAGTACTTC. Its coded protein is CSARDAPDRDQETQYF.